These 10 T cell receptor beta chains were all obtained from the same sample, sequenced in a study of blood T cells in healthy people across ages. Using a J-beta primer mix together with a sample-barcoded 5' primer, a second PCR was run for about 7 to 12 cycles. In TCRdb, the 5' RACE reads were re-called with MiXCR into one record per CDR3 protein. There are over 1,500,000 distinct CDR3 sequences in the sample; 35% to 50% occur only once, and 20% to 25% lies in the top ten. The material sequenced was blood. These receptors all come from a human donor in good health.

This clonotype appeared once. The chain couples TRBV11-2 to TRBJ2-2; 15 bases map to TRBD2. This CDR3 is 17 amino acids long. V lost 5 bases to trimming and J lost 9 bases; unmatched junction nucleotides: 10. Germline V CDR1 and CDR2: SGHAT, FQNNGV. As DNA, the CDR3 is TGTGCCAGCAGCCGGACTAGCGGGGGGGCCGAAACCAGGGAGCTGTTTTTT. It specifies CASSRTSGGAETRELFF.

This clonotype was observed a few times. J is TRBJ1-2 and V is TRBV29-1; D might be TRBD1 (5 bases). This CDR3 has 14 residues. Trimming removed 1 base at V and 6 bases at J, with 15 bases between. Per germline, CDR1 SQVTM and CDR2 ANQGSEA. The chain's CDR3 is CSVEVRGGIDGYTF. The CDR3 coding sequence is TGCAGCGTTGAAGTGAGGGGAGGGATAGATGGCTACACCTTC.

The chain is built from TRBV29-1 and TRBJ1-1, with D possibly being TRBD1 (6 bases). CDR3 length equals 14 residues. Trimming cost V 5 bases and J 0 bases, with 13 bases left between them. The germline V gene encodes CDR1 SQVTM and CDR2 ANQGSEA. CDR3 sequence: CSVPRTVMNTEAFF. CDR3 nucleotides: TGCAGCGTTCCCCGGACAGTTATGAACACTGAAGCTTTCTTT.

This clonotype was detected only once. Germline and junction disagree at one end, which may indicate a read error. The chain is built from TRBV28 and TRBJ1-2; tentatively, D is TRBD1 (5 bases). CDR3 length: 12 residues. Looked up from germline, CDR1 is MDHEN and CDR2 is SYDVKM. The CDR3 sequence: CASGSGSYGCTF. CDR3 sequence (DNA): TGTGCCAGCGGTTCAGGGAGCTATGGCTGCACCTTC.

This clonotype showed up just a few times. Here the CDR3 DNA reads TGCGCCAGCAGGGGACTAGCGGGGGGACAAGAGACCCAGTACTTC. As protein: CASRGLAGGQETQYF. The chain couples TRBV4-1 to TRBJ2-5; 15 positions agree with TRBD2. V shed 6 bases and J 2 bases; nucleotides not matched to a gene: 1. This CDR3 comprises 15 residues. Germline loops: CDR1 MGHRA, CDR2 YSYEKL.

This clonotype has just a few counts. V gene TRBV7-2 combines with J gene TRBJ1-2; possible D gene TRBD1, 5 bases. Trimming removed 1 base at V and 7 bases at J, with 10 bases between. CDR3 length: 13 residues. The germline V gene has CDR1 SGHTA and CDR2 FQGNSA. The DNA of the CDR3 is TGTGCCAGCAGCTTAGGAGGGGCGACTGGCTACACCTTC. It specifies CASSLGGATGYTF.

In this sample, this clonotype turned up a few times. Its ends do not fully match the called genes, so a read error is possible. J is TRBJ2-3 and V is TRBV9; TRBD2 agrees at 10 bases. Germline V lookup: CDR1 SGDLS, CDR2 YYNGEE. This CDR3 is 18 amino acids long. DNA of the CDR3: TGTGCCAGTAGCGCCTCAGCTAGCGGGGGCCGGAGCACAGATACGCAGTATTTT. This translates into CASSASASGGRSTDTQYF.

The chain recombines TRBV7-9 with TRBJ2-7; D may be TRBD1 (5 bases). In germline, CDR1 is SEHNR, CDR2 FQNEAQ (reference sequence). CDR3 size: 17 residues. V was shortened by 5 bases and J by 0 bases, with 20 bases between the two germline ends. CDR3 in DNA: TGTGCCAGCAGCGAACGAAACCAGGGTTTGAGCTCCTACGAGCAGTACTTC. Its translation is CASSERNQGLSSYEQYF.

This clonotype was counted only a few times. J is TRBJ2-1 and V is TRBV7-2; D remains unclear. Per the germline V gene, CDR1 is SGHTA and CDR2 is FQGNSA. V was trimmed by 0 bases and J by 9 bases, leaving 9 bases between them. CDR3 length: 13 residues. CDR3 nucleotide sequence: TGTGCCAGCAGCTTAGCTCAGCGTAGTGAGCAGTTCTTC. Translating it yields CASSLAQRSEQFF.

This clonotype came up a few times. The chain is built from TRBV12-3 or TRBV12-4 and TRBJ2-3; maybe TRBD2 (5 bases). V was trimmed by 4 bases and J by 7 bases, leaving 6 bases between them. This CDR3 has 11 amino acids. CDR3 sequence (DNA): TGTGCCAGCAGTTCTAGCAATACGCAGTATTTT. This sequence encodes CASSSSNTQYF.